This TCR beta chain derives from a study of shared clonotypes between healthy human individuals (dated by TCRdb to the early 2020s). With respect to the entire study: Three men and two women, aged 18 to 49 years, made up the cohort. Different laboratories and diverse techniques were used to prepare libraries and sequence TCR repertoires, to increase sequencing depth and limit assay-specific biases. Each donor's leukapheresis produced roughly between roughly 0.94 and 9.5 billion PBMCs. Blood TCR repertoires of five healthy adults were deeply sequenced to estimate repertoire size and the extent of clonotype sharing between individuals. For each donor, CD4 naive and CD4 memory were each run on three plates, CD8 naive on two plates, and CD8 memory on one plate.

The CDR3 covers 15 residues, taking in both the cysteine and the phenylalanine. Only the CDR3 DNA stays, 45 bases, in frame from base 1. Via the germline V gene (reference sequence), CDR1 is LNHNV and CDR2 YYDKDF. V is clipped by 1 base and J by 4 bases, and the sequence between their germline boundaries is 13 bases long. Healthy HIV-negative adults with no recently reported acute infections or vaccinations were included as donors. Only Caucasian adults living in Nashville, Tennessee, USA were represented among the donors. Magnetic negative selection was used to enrich CD4+ T cells, after which naive cells were positively selected on CD45RA and the negative fraction became the memory subset. Blood was obtained by leukapheresis, after which PBMCs were separated by Ficoll-Histopaque density gradient centrifugation and cryopreserved in liquid nitrogen vapor phase. Analytical flow cytometry was used to check the purity and quantity of each magnetically sorted T cell population. Each sorted fraction had its genomic DNA isolated and then quantified by UV absorbance on a Nanodrop 2000c.

Turning to this clone: Its antigen is currently not known. The sample holds no much larger clone one base away, and base qualities are not on file.

Broad study findings and their caveats: Rarefaction of sorted-subset datasets indicated incomplete sequencing despite the large sequencing depth. Compared with non-shared clonotypes, the clonotypes found in all four sorted-subset donors had higher generation probabilities. Pairwise subsampling indicated that sequencing depth was expected to affect the degree of clonotype sharing among donors. Naive subsets generally had larger estimated clonotype richness than memory subsets. The small number of donors limited the genetic and exposure-history diversity represented. Sharing across several donors was observed for about 4.8% of naive CD4, 3% to 3.5% of naive CD8, 2.3% of memory CD4, and roughly 0.4% of memory CD8 clonotypes. Sampling was restricted to blood, and TCR repertoires in tissue are likely to differ from TCR repertoires in blood.

TCR CDR3 regions were amplified from genomic DNA by multiplex PCR using the deep immunoSEQ assay. Extracted genomic DNA from each cell subset was spread evenly across all wells of several immunoSEQ 96-well plates, with each plate serving as a replicate. Each replicate PCR for sorted subsets received 200 ng genomic DNA, equal to about 30,000 T cell genomes. Purified libraries were quantified with a Qubit 3.0 fluorometer, sized on a Bioanalyzer 2100, and re-quantified with the KAPA Library Quantification kit. Each immunoSEQ 96-well plate was sequenced on its own single-read 150-cycle Illumina NextSeq 550 flow cell. Under the source paper's analysis protocol: Because the immunoSEQ output held only junctional sequences and lacked quality scores, the filtering could not match the filtering applied to full-length reads. To assign V/J genes and CDR3, sequences were annotated against IMGT germline references using PyIR, a Python wrapper for IgBLAST v1.9. Reads were filtered out if the reads had weak V/J assignments (E-value above 1e-6), no CDR3, stop codons, out-of-frame junctions, or ambiguous translated residues. A V3J clonotype was defined by an identical inferred V gene, J gene, and CDR3 amino acid sequence. The percentage overlap between two repertoires was calculated by dividing the number of shared unique clonotypes by the size of the smaller repertoire. RTK rarefaction, the Chao1 estimator, and Recon v2.1 estimates of unobserved clonotypes were used to assess repertoire richness. OLGA was used to compute generation probabilities for all TCRbeta clonotypes that the gDNA method yielded from a few donors. Imported from immuneACCESS, the table was reduced by TCRdb to in-frame sequences with V and J called. These copies leave out some clones; in studies compared against another copy, an unresolved V gene accounts for under half, and the cause of the remainder is not known. The D gene and trimming were derived from the DNA, and the V and J assignments and clone size from that table. This sample has a few million clones in its table, and 90% to 95% of those were observed once. The top ten constitute over 0.12% of the sample.

The chain was built from TRBV15 and TRBJ1-2, with the D gene not confidently named. The receptor comes from a man younger than 30 in good health. The sequencing sample was made of naive CD4+ T cells sorted from blood. The cell subset or site label of this sample denotes: CD45RA+ positively selected. The nucleotides are TGTGCCACCAGCAGAGTCGAAGGGCCCTCCTATGGCTACACCTTC. This encodes CATSRVEGPSYGYTF.